This record looks at one TCR beta chain sequence and its context. Its cognate antigen is unknown. This sample stems from a study of T-cell memory formation after mild COVID-19. Whole-study results and caveats: Later expanders leaned CD4+, whereas day 15 to 85 contracting clones were balanced CD4/CD8. Mainly in CM and EM were contracting CD4+ clones; CD8+ were in EMRA.

Germline V gives CDR1 SEHNR, CDR2 FQNEAQ (reference sequence). The CDR3 spans 13 residues. Losses at the gene ends were 5 bases for V and 4 bases for J; bases not matched to a gene: 4. Libraries for TCRalpha and TCRbeta carried sample barcodes and unique molecular identifiers via 5'RACE. TCRdb re-derived calls from the 5' RACE reads in MiXCR, one entry per CDR3 protein. The repertoire consists of 250,000 to 300,000 distinct CDR3 sequences, with about 17% occurring once and the leading ten covering around 23%. This chain uses TRBV7-9 with TRBJ1-2; 7 nucleotides match TRBD1. Source material: PBMCs or a T cell subset sorted from them (not recorded which). The receptor's source is a young man who had mild COVID-19 (a few samples of this study predate the infection). Cell type and time point are not known. CDR3 amino acids: CASSRDRLYGYTF. DNA for the CDR3: TGTGCCAGCAGCCGGGACAGACTCTATGGCTACACCTTC. The variable domain in full, with the rest retrieved from reference TRBV7-9 and TRBJ1-2, is DTGVSQNPRHKITKRGQNVTFRCDPISEHNRLYWYRQTLGQGPEFLTYFQNEAQLEKSRLLSDRFSAERPKGSFSTLEIQRTEQGDSAMYLCASSRDRLYGYTFGSGTRLTVV.